Shown below are 26 T cell receptor beta chains from a single sample sequenced in a study of shared clonotypes between healthy human individuals. Profiling relied on immunoSEQ multiplex PCR, and the TCRdb table lists in-frame clones only, not all of them. The sample lists about 1.1 million clones; about four fifths were seen once. Sequencing was performed on memory CD4+ T cells from PBMCs. Subset of the sample: CD45RA-negative fraction. Every receptor here comes from a man aged 18 to 30 in good health. Some clones in this sample may be carry-over from other donors' samples.

This rearrangement joins TRBV18 to TRBJ2-1; the D is unclear. V lost 3 bases and J 0 bases, leaving 12 bases between the germline ends. CDR1 KGHSH and CDR2 LQKENI come from the germline V gene. The CDR3 has 16 residues. CDR3 DNA sequence: TGTGCCAGCTCACCCAAGCTAGACCGCTCCTACAATGAGCAGTTCTTC. Protein: CASSPKLDRSYNEQFF.

This clone was observed once. J is TRBJ2-5 and V is TRBV14, with 7 nucleotides matching TRBD1. CDR3 length equals 16 residues. With 4 bases clipped from V and 4 bases from J, the junction kept 12 bases outside the gene matches. The germline CDR1 and CDR2 sequences are SGHDN and FVKESK. The CDR3 DNA reads TGTGCCAGCAGCCGCTTAGGGGGACAGAAGGGAGAGACCCAGTACTTC. It is translated as CASSRLGGQKGETQYF.

The V and J genes are TRBV28 and TRBJ2-5, with D unclear. The germline CDR1 and CDR2 sequences are MDHEN and SYDVKM. The V and J ends lost 2 bases and 4 bases respectively, with 8 bases between them. This CDR3 spans 13 amino acids. This CDR3 reads CASSLIVRETQYF. The CDR3 region has the DNA TGTGCCAGCAGTTTAATAGTTCGAGAGACCCAGTACTTC.

This clone was recorded only once. The chain has TRBV29-1 and TRBJ2-5, with D possibly being TRBD1 (6 bases). V lost 5 bases and J lost 2, with 12 bases in between. Germline V gene sequence: CDR1 SQVTM, CDR2 ANQGSEA. The CDR3 contains 13 residues. The CDR3 loop is CSVSRGSQETQYF. The CDR3 DNA is TGCAGCGTTTCCAGGGGATCTCAAGAGACCCAGTACTTC.

The chain recombines TRBV28 with TRBJ2-7; D perhaps matches TRBD1 (6 bases). This CDR3 contains 14 residues. V shed 6 bases and J shed 0 bases, with 12 bases lying between them. The germline CDR1 and CDR2 sequences are MDHEN and SYDVKM. The CDR3 sequence is CASRIRGGSYEQYF. CDR3 DNA: TGTGCCAGCAGAATCAGGGGCGGCTCCTACGAGCAGTACTTC.

V gene TRBV2 combines with J gene TRBJ2-3; weak D call: TRBD1 (7 bases). The CDR3 sequence is 15 residues long. The germline gives CDR1 SNHLY, CDR2 FYNNEI. V gave up 0 bases and J gave up 3 bases, with 10 bases separating them. The CDR3 region is CASSEARGATDTQYF. CDR3 nucleotide sequence: TGTGCCAGCAGTGAAGCCAGGGGGGCTACAGATACGCAGTATTTT.

This chain connects TRBV28 to TRBJ2-3; no definite D call. The V and J ends lost 5 bases and 6 bases respectively, with 3 bases between them. CDR1 and CDR2 from the germline V gene are MDHEN and SYDVKM. The CDR3 consists of 10 residues. CDR3 region: CASSRDTQYF. The CDR3 DNA reads as TGTGCCAGCAGTAGGGATACGCAGTATTTT.

The J gene is TRBJ2-7, the V gene TRBV5-1; TRBD1 might be the D (6 bases). V was shortened by 4 bases and J by 0 bases, with 14 bases between the two germline ends. The CDR3 consists of 15 residues. CDR1 is SGHRS and CDR2 is YFSETQ in the germline V gene. The CDR3 coding sequence is TGCGCCAGCAGCCGGACAGCATTGGGCTCCTACGAGCAGTACTTC. Amino acids: CASSRTALGSYEQYF.

This chain links TRBV28 with TRBJ2-3, with 12 bases matching TRBD2. CDR1 and CDR2 from the germline V gene are MDHEN and SYDVKM. The CDR3 covers 17 residues. V lost 6 bases, J lost 3 bases, and 10 bases stayed unmatched. CDR3 region: CASRGGLAGTVTDTQYF. Written as DNA, the CDR3 is TGTGCCAGCAGGGGCGGACTAGCGGGGACTGTGACAGATACGCAGTATTTT.

V is TRBV4-1 and J is TRBJ2-7; the match to TRBD2 covers 9 bases. The junction had 10 bases not matched to a gene; V was cut back by 1 base and J by 3 bases. This CDR3 has 17 amino acids. CDR1 MGHRA and CDR2 YSYEKL come from the germline V gene. CDR3 DNA sequence: TGCGCCAGCAGCCAAGTGTCGACTAGCGGAGTCTACTACGAGCAGTACTTC. This sequence encodes CASSQVSTSGVYYEQYF.

This chain links TRBV28 with TRBJ2-1, with D possibly matching TRBD1 (5 bases). The V gene lost 4 bases and the J gene lost 8 bases, with 21 bases spanning the gap. The CDR3 length is 16 residues. Germline CDR1 and CDR2: MDHEN and SYDVKM. CDR3 protein: CASSSLLGAEGDEQFF. The DNA of the CDR3 is TGTGCCAGCAGTTCGCTCCTTGGGGCAGAAGGCGATGAGCAGTTCTTC. Complete variable domain (other parts from reference TRBV28 and TRBJ2-1): DVKVTQSSRYLVKRTGEKVFLECVQDMDHENMFWYRQDPGLGLRLIYFSYDVKMKEKGDIPEGYSVSREKKERFSLILESASTNQTSMYLCASSSLLGAEGDEQFFGPGTRLTVL.

V is TRBV5-4 and J is TRBJ1-4, with D unclear. This CDR3 comprises 15 residues. CDR1 and CDR2 from the germline V gene are SGHNT and YYREEE (reference sequence). Deletions cut 0 bases from V and 0 bases from J, with 6 bases between. DNA for the CDR3: TGTGCCAGCAGCTTGGGGAGGTCAACTAATGAAAAACTGTTTTTT. It encodes CASSLGRSTNEKLFF.

The CDR3 nucleotides read TGCGCCAGCAGCTTAGTTACAGGGAAGGTAGAGACCCAGTACTTC. Protein sequence: CASSLVTGKVETQYF. The chain combines TRBV5-1 with TRBJ2-5; maybe TRBD1 (6 bases). The CDR3 is made up of 15 amino acids. The V gene lost 2 bases and the J gene lost 4 bases, with 15 bases spanning the gap. CDR1 and CDR2 from the germline V gene are SGHRS and YFSETQ.

The chain joins TRBV6-5 to TRBJ1-1; TRBD1 matches at 9 bases. The CDR3 contains 15 residues. Losses at the gene ends were 6 bases for V and 8 bases for J; bases not matched to a gene: 13. Germline V gives CDR1 MNHEY, CDR2 SVGAGI. CDR3 coding DNA: TGTGCCAGCAGCTCCGGGACAGGGTGGTTGGTGGAAGCTTTCTTT. Translated: CASSSGTGWLVEAFF.

J is TRBJ1-4 and V is TRBV5-1, with 7 positions matching TRBD1. V was clipped by 4 bases and J by 2 bases; unmatched bases: 8. Germline V lookup: CDR1 SGHRS, CDR2 YFSETQ. The CDR3 sequence is 16 residues long. The CDR3 bases are TGCGCCAGCAGCCTCTCAGGGGGAAGCACTAATGAAAAACTGTTTTTT. This encodes CASSLSGGSTNEKLFF.

J is TRBJ2-2 and V is TRBV5-1, with 9 positions matching TRBD1. Germline-derived CDR1 and CDR2 are SGHRS and YFSETQ. The V and J ends lost 3 bases and 4 bases, in that order; junction bases with no gene match: 7. The CDR3 spans 16 residues. The CDR3 loop reads CASSSGWTGATGELFF. CDR3 nucleotides: TGCGCCAGCAGCTCTGGGTGGACAGGGGCCACCGGGGAGCTGTTTTTT.

This clone was counted only a few times. The chain employs TRBV2 and TRBJ1-1, with a possible D match to TRBD1 (6 bases). Trimming shortened V by 6 bases and J by 1 base, and 15 bases separated the two germline ends. The CDR3 extends over 15 amino acids. CDR1 and CDR2 (germline): SNHLY, FYNNEI. CDR3 amino acids: CASSAGQKSNTEAFF. CDR3 DNA: TGTGCCAGCAGCGCCGGACAGAAGTCGAACACTGAAGCTTTCTTT.

The chain is built from TRBV7-9 and TRBJ2-1, with 7 bases identical to TRBD2. The germline gives CDR1 SEHNR, CDR2 FQNEAQ (reference sequence). This CDR3 spans 18 amino acids. The junction had 9 bases not matched to a gene; V was cut back by 1 base and J by 0 bases. This chain's CDR3 is CASSLGDWRTSSYNEQFF. DNA for the CDR3: TGTGCCAGCAGCTTAGGAGATTGGAGGACTAGCTCCTACAATGAGCAGTTCTTC.

This chain connects TRBV5-1 to TRBJ1-3; D possibly corresponds to TRBD1 (5 bases). The CDR3 is 13 residues long. The ends were cut back, 6 bases at V and 8 bases at J, with 15 bases in the middle. CDR1 is SGHRS and CDR2 is YFSETQ in the germline V gene. The CDR3 spells CASMGNVGDTIYF. Here the CDR3 DNA reads TGCGCCAGCATGGGGAATGTAGGGGACACCATATATTTT.

This chain joins TRBV6-5 and TRBJ2-7; 7 bases fit TRBD2. The ends lost 3 bases at V and 0 bases at J; junction bases unmatched: 5. This CDR3 has 15 residues. Germline V gene data show CDR1 as MNHEY and CDR2 as SVGAGI. CDR3 in DNA: TGTGCCAGCAGTTATGTTCCGGGGGGCTCCTACGAGCAGTACTTC. This sequence encodes CASSYVPGGSYEQYF.

The gene calls are TRBV2 and TRBJ2-6, with TRBD2 matching over 8 bases. Per the germline V gene, CDR1 is SNHLY and CDR2 is FYNNEI. The CDR3 consists of 16 residues. Trimming at V came to 6 bases and at J to 2 bases, leaving 6 bases not matched to a gene. CDR3 residues: CASSSRGGPGANVLTF. The CDR3 DNA follows: TGTGCCAGCAGCTCCCGGGGGGGGCCTGGGGCCAACGTCCTGACTTTC.

The chain recombines TRBV4-1 with TRBJ1-2; 8 bases are a match to TRBD1. V dropped 2 bases and J dropped 5; count of bases not matched to a gene: 13. The CDR3 sequence is 17 residues long. Germline assignment: CDR1 MGHRA and CDR2 YSYEKL. The CDR3 nucleotides read TGCGCCAGCAGCCAAACAATTGCCTCAGGGGGCATTTATGGCTACACCTTC. It is translated as CASSQTIASGGIYGYTF.

The rearrangement uses TRBV6-1 and TRBJ2-5; maybe TRBD2 (5 bases). The ends were cut back, 1 base at V and 5 bases at J, with 14 bases in the middle. Per the germline V gene, CDR1 is MNHNS and CDR2 is SASEGT. This CDR3 region has 15 residues. CDR3 sequence reads: CASSEEGDGWETQYF. The CDR3 region has the DNA TGTGCCAGCAGTGAAGAGGGAGACGGGTGGGAGACCCAGTACTTC.

V gene TRBV28 combines with J gene TRBJ2-7; 9 nucleotides match TRBD1. Per the germline V gene, CDR1 is MDHEN and CDR2 is SYDVKM. V lost 3 bases and J lost 4; bases outside the gene matches: 10. The CDR3 extends over 16 amino acids. CDR3 in DNA: TGTGCCAGCAGTTTTCCGGAGACAGGGGGACGTTACGAGCAGTACTTC. Translating gives CASSFPETGGRYEQYF.

The rearrangement uses TRBV29-1 and TRBJ1-2; D not resolved. The CDR3 totals 12 residues. Looked up from germline, CDR1 is SQVTM and CDR2 is ANQGSEA. The V end was cut by 3 bases, the J end by 1 base, with 6 bases between. This chain's CDR3 is CSVDPVNYGYTF. DNA for the CDR3: TGCAGCGTTGATCCCGTTAACTATGGCTACACCTTC.

The genes are TRBV2 and TRBJ2-3, with D unresolved. The V end lost 3 bases, the J end lost 2 bases, and 9 bases lay between the germline ends. Germline CDR1 reads SNHLY; CDR2 reads FYNNEI. The CDR3 runs 14 residues. The CDR3: CASSEQPNTDTQYF. The CDR3 DNA follows: TGTGCCAGCAGTGAGCAACCGAACACAGATACGCAGTATTTT.